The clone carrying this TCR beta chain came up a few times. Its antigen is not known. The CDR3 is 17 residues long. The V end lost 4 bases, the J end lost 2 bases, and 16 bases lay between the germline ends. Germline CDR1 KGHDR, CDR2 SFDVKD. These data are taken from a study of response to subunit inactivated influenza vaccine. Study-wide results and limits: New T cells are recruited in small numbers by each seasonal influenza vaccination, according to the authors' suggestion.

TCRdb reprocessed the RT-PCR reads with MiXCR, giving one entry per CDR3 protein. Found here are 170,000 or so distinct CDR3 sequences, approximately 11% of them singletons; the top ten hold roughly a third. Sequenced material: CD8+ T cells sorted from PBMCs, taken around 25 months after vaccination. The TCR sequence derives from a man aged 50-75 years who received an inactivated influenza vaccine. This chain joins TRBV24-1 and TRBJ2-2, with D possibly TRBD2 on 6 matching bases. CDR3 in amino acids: CATSEPRLGYNTGELFF. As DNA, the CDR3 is TGTGCCACCAGTGAACCCCGACTAGGCTATAACACCGGGGAGCTGTTTTTT.